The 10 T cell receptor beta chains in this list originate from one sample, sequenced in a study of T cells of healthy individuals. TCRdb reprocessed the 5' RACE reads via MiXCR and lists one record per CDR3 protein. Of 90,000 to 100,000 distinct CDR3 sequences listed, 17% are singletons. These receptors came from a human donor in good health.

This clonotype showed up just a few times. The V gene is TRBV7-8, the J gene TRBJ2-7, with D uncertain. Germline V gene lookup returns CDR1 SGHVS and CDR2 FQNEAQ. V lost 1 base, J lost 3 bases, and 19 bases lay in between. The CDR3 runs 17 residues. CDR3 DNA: TGTGCCAGCAGCTTAGAACAGTCCCTATACCCAAACTACGAGCAGTACTTC. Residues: CASSLEQSLYPNYEQYF. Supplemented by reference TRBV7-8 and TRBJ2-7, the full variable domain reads GAGVSQSPRYKVAKRGQDVALRCDPISGHVSLFWYQQALGQGPEFLTYFQNEAQLDKSGLPSDRFFAERPEGSVSTLKIQRTQQEDSAVYLCASSLEQSLYPNYEQYFGPGTRLTVT.

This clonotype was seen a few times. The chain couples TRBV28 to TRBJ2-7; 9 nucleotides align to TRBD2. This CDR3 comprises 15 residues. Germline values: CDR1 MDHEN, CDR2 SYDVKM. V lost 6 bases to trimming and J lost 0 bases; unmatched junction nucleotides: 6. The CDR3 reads CASSPSGTNSYEQYF. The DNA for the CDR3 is TGTGCCAGCAGCCCTAGCGGGACTAACTCCTACGAGCAGTACTTC.

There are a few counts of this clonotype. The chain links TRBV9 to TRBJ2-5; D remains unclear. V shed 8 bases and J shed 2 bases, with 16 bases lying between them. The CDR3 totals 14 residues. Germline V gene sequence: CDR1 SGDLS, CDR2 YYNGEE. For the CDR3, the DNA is TGTGCCAGTGGGTTTGGTGACCGACAAGAGACCCAGTACTTC. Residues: CASGFGDRQETQYF. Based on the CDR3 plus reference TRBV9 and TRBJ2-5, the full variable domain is DSGVTQTPKHLITATGQRVTLRCSPRSGDLSVYWYQQSLDQGLQFLIQYYNGEERAKGNILERFSAQQFPDLHSELNLSSLELGDSALYFCASGFGDRQETQYFGPGTRLLVL.

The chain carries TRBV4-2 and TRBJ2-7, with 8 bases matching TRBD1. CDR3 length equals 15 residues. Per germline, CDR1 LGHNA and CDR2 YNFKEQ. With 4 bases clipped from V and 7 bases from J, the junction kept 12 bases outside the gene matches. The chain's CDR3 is CASSRVGQGAKEQYF. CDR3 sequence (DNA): TGTGCCAGCAGCCGCGTTGGGCAGGGGGCGAAGGAGCAGTACTTC.

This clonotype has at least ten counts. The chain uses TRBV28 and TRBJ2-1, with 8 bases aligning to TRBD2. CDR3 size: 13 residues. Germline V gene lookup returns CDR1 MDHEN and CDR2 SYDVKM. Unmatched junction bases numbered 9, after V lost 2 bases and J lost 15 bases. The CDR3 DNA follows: TGTGCCAGCAGTTTACAGGGGCGGGAGGTTCCGTTCTTC. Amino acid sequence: CASSLQGREVPFF. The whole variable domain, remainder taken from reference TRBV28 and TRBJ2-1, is DVKVTQSSRYLVKRTGEKVFLECVQDMDHENMFWYRQDPGLGLRLIYFSYDVKMKEKGDIPEGYSVSREKKERFSLILESASTNQTSMYLCASSLQGREVPFFGPGTRLTVL.

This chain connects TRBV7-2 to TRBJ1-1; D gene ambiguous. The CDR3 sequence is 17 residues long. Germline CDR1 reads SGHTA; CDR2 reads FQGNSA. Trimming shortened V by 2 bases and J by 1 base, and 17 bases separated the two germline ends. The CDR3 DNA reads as TGTGCCAGCAGCTTAAAGCCACCAAGACTTACGAACACTGAAGCTTTCTTT. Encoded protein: CASSLKPPRLTNTEAFF.

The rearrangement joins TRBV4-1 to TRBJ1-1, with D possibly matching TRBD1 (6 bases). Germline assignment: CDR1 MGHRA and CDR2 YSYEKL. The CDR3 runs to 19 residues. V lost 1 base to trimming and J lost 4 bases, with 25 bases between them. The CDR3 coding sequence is TGCGCCAGCAGCCAAGGGGGTTGGGTAATGGGGGGGCGCGGCACTGAAGCTTTCTTT. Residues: CASSQGGWVMGGRGTEAFF.

CDR3 amino acids: CASREGQSNTGELFF. The CDR3, as DNA: TGTGCCAGCAGAGAAGGACAGTCGAACACCGGGGAGCTGTTTTTT. The chain links TRBV6-5 to TRBJ2-2; possible D gene TRBD1, 6 bases. The CDR3 is 15 amino acids. Looked up from germline, CDR1 is MNHEY and CDR2 is SVGAGI. Trimming cost V 6 bases and J 0 bases, with 11 bases left between them.

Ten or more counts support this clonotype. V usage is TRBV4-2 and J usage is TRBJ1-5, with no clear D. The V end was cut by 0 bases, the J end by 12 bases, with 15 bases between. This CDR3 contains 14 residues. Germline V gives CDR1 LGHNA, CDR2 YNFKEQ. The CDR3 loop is CASSQEDLGSYQHF. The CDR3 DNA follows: TGTGCCAGCAGCCAAGAGGACCTCGGGTCCTACCAGCATTTT.

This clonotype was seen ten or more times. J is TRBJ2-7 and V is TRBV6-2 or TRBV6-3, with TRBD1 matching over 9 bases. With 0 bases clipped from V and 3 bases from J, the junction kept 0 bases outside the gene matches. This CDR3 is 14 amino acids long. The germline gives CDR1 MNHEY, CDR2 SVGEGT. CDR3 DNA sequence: TGTGCCAGCAGTTACTCGACAGGGGGCTACGAGCAGTACTTC. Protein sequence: CASSYSTGGYEQYF.